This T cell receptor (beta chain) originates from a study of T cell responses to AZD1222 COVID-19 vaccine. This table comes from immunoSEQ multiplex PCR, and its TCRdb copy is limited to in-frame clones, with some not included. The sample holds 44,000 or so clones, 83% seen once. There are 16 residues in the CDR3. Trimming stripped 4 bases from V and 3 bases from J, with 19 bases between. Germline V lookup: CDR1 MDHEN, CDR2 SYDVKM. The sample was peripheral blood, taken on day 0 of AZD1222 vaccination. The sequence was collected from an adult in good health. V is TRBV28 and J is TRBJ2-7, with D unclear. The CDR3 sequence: CASSSRFGLSNYEQYF. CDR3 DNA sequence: TGTGCCAGCAGTTCCCGTTTCGGCCTTAGTAACTACGAGCAGTACTTC.